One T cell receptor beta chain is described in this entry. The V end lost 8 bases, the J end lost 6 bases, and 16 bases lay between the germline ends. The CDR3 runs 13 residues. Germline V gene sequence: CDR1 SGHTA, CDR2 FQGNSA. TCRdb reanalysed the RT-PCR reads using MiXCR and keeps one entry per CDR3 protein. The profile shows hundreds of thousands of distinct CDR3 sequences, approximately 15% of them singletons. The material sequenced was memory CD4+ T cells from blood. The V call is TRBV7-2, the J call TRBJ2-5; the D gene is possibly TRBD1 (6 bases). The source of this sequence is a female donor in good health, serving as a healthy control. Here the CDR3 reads CASGPTGWQTQYF. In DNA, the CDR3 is TGTGCCAGCGGCCCAACAGGGTGGCAGACCCAGTACTTC.